This section outlines one T cell receptor (beta chain) sequence together with its context. The sample belongs to a study of blood T cell repertoires in COVID-19. Study details: The samples span acute and convalescent COVID-19 from the United States, Italy and Spain.

The authors' processing: Amplification from reference gene primers served as the basis for estimated nucleated cell counts. The assay was immunoSEQ multiplex PCR, and TCRdb's table has in-frame clones only and misses some. V and J calls and clone size follow that table, whereas D and trimming were derived from the DNA. The sample shows approximately 82,000 clones, 85% to 95% of them seen only once. Sequencing input: peripheral blood. The sequence derives from an older woman with active COVID-19.

This CDR3 reads CASRELAGGYNEQFF. The CDR3 DNA is TGTGCCAGCAGAGAACTAGCGGGAGGCTACAATGAGCAGTTCTTC. The chain employs TRBV2 and TRBJ2-1; 12 nucleotides align to TRBD2. V was clipped by 6 bases and J by 3 bases; unmatched bases: 3. This CDR3 spans 15 amino acids. Germline V gene lookup returns CDR1 SNHLY and CDR2 FYNNEI.